This T cell receptor (beta chain) was sequenced during a study of blood T cell repertoires in COVID-19 (dated by TCRdb to 2018 to 2020). For the study in its entirety: Samples covering the acute and convalescent phases of COVID-19 were provided by collaborators in the United States, Italy and Spain. The repertoires were made available in a free public database intended to serve as a resource for research on the immune response to SARS-CoV-2. Deeply sampled blood TCRbeta repertoires from subjects exposed to, actively infected with, or recovered from COVID-19 were included in the dataset. The prospective study material was composed of cDNA or gDNA derived from T cells, B-cell-depleted T cells, or PBMCs. Samples were obtained from the ongoing ImmuneRACE study (first 160 participants) and from roughly 1,300 subjects provided by 6 global collaborators. Sample metadata almost always included a de-identified subject ID, COVID-19 status, age in years and sex. Where HLA class I and class II types were available, the types were taken from metadata supplied by the sample provider, not from assay-based typing.

A second Seattle source provided samples from volunteer blood donors who had recovered from COVID-19. Each collaborating institution followed its own protocols to collect whole blood in K2EDTA tubes. For TCRbeta analysis, collaborators shipped samples as frozen whole blood, isolated PBMCs, or DNA extracted from either of those sample types. The CDR3 spans 17 residues, from the cysteine through the phenylalanine. This entry keeps only the CDR3 DNA: 51 bases, framed from base 1. V and J are trimmed by 4 bases and 8 bases, and the gene matches miss 14 bases of the junction. Looking up the germline V gene yields CDR1 KGHDR and CDR2 SFDVKD. Comments on this clone: Its antigen has not been determined. Base qualities are not at hand, and no much larger clone is one base apart.

The paper as a whole reports these results and caveats: The quantity of clinical and demographic metadata differed by source and by participant and was supplied without curation.

TCRbeta CDR3 regions were amplified from genomic DNA by means of the immunoSEQ Assay, a bias-controlled multiplex PCR. As for the authors' bioinformatics: The number of nucleated cells in each sample was estimated by amplification of reference gene primers within the assay. To quantify the absolute abundance of each unique TCRbeta CDR3 rearrangement, sequence reads were collapsed and filtered. For each sample, productive Simpson clonality was calculated as the square root of Simpson's diversity index across productive rearrangements. TCRdb holds this immuneACCESS table with in-frame rearrangements only. Some clones are missing; in checked studies, unresolved V genes explain under half, and the rest has no known cause. V and J calls and clone size are as listed in that table; D and trimming were resolved from the DNA. The sample table records 190,000 or so clones; roughly four fifths of these occur just once. The ten largest clones capture approximately 13% of the sample.

Sequencing was performed on peripheral blood. This chain is built from TRBV24-1 and TRBJ2-1, with 9 bases matching TRBD2. The clonotype was recovered from a man between 50 and 59 years old who had recovered from COVID-19. The base sequence is TGTGCCACCAGTGAACAAGCCGGCGGCGGGAGGGGCTATGAGCAGTTCTTC. Translation gives CATSEQAGGGRGYEQFF.